The entry that follows covers one T cell receptor (beta chain) sequence. Assay: immunoSEQ multiplex PCR; the TCRdb copy retains only in-frame clones and omits some. The sample contains approximately 70,000 clones, roughly 91% of which appear only once. The CDR3 length is 16 residues. Between the trimmed V and J ends, which lost 1 base and 6 bases, there was a span of 15 bases. Germline V gene sequence: CDR1 KGHDR, CDR2 SFDVKD. These data belong to a study of control samples from healthy donors and cancer patients. The clonotype originates from a man in his sixties with lung cancer. The material sequenced was PBMCs. The V and J genes are TRBV24-1 and TRBJ2-1, with D possibly matching TRBD2 (7 bases). The CDR3 DNA reads as TGTGCCACCAGTGATTTTAGGGGGGGGGCCGTCAATGAGCAGTTCTTC. It is translated as CATSDFRGGAVNEQFF.